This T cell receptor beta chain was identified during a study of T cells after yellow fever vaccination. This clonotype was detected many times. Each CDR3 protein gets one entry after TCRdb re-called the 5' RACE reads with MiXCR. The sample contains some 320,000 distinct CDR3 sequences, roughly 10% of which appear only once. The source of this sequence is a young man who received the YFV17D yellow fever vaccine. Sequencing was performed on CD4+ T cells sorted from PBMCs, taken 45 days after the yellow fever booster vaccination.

In nucleotides, the CDR3 is TGTGCCAGCAGCCAGGTTACAGGGAATGAAAAACTGTTTTTT. It is translated as CASSQVTGNEKLFF. The chain links TRBV7-2 to TRBJ1-4; D is possibly TRBD1 (6 bases). Germline assignment: CDR1 SGHTA and CDR2 FQGNSA. CDR3 length equals 14 residues. Trimming left V 5 bases short and J 5 bases short, with 12 bases between.